This T cell receptor beta chain was identified during a study of PD-1 blockade in classical Hodgkin lymphoma. Specified time point: newly diagnosed, previously untreated cHL patient sample. Study conclusions and caveats: Healthy donors were reported to have higher baseline TCR diversity than newly diagnosed patients.

About this clone: As yet, its antigen is unknown.

Sequencing used immunoSEQ multiplex PCR; TCRdb keeps in-frame clones, though not all of them. This sample has some 70,000 clones, with about 94% found just once. This CDR3 spans 13 amino acids. CDR1 is SGHTA, CDR2 FQGNSA, per germline. The trim removed 10 bases at V and 4 bases at J, leaving 6 bases unmatched. The clonotype was recovered from a human donor with classical Hodgkin lymphoma. J is TRBJ1-4 and V is TRBV7-2; 7 nucleotides match TRBD1. The sequencing input was peripheral blood mononuclear cells (PBMCs). CDR3 amino acids: CATSNRGNEKLFF. DNA for the CDR3: TGTGCCACCTCGAACAGGGGTAATGAAAAACTGTTTTTT.